These T cell receptor beta chains were read from a single sample in a study of blood T cell repertoires in COVID-19. Sequenced by immunoSEQ multiplex PCR; TCRdb stores in-frame clones only, minus some. The table includes 250,000 to 300,000 clones, nearly 90% detected once. The sequenced sample consisted of PBMCs or T cells enriched from blood (not recorded which). Receptor source: a woman between 45 and 65 years old who had been exposed to COVID-19. Each CDR3 is given with its conserved first and last residue. The order of the fields is J gene, D gene, V gene, clone size, CDR3 protein, CDR3 DNA. The D gene is left open where the match is weak. Clone sizes are given selectively: once, few, many, or a class where the clone is expanded.

>TRBJ1-2|TRBD1|TRBV29-1|-
CSVGQGLSVGYTF
TGCAGCGTAGGACAGGGCCTCTCGGTTGGCTACACCTTC
>TRBJ1-5|-|TRBV9|-
CASSQESGGGQPQHF
TGTGCCAGCAGCCAAGAGTCGGGGGGAGGGCAGCCCCAGCATTTT
>TRBJ2-5|TRBD2|TRBV28|-
CASHGTSGGWTQYF
TGTGCCAGCCATGGGACTAGCGGGGGATGGACCCAGTACTTC
>TRBJ1-2|-|TRBV14|-
CASSHGAGNSYGYTF
TGTGCCAGCAGCCATGGGGCTGGGAACTCTTATGGCTACACCTTC
>TRBJ2-2|-|TRBV9|-
CASSTGINTGELFF
TGTGCCAGCTCCACGGGGATTAACACCGGGGAGCTGTTTTTT
>TRBJ1-6|-|TRBV28|-
CAILRGPNSPLHF
TGTGCCATCCTCAGAGGGCCAAATTCACCCCTCCACTTT
>TRBJ2-7|TRBD1|TRBV29-1|-
CSVVDRGTSYEQYF
TGCAGCGTTGTAGACAGGGGAACTTCATACGAGCAGTACTTC
>TRBJ1-1|TRBD1|TRBV7-9|-
CASSWRAGGTEAFF
TGTGCCAGCAGCTGGCGGGCAGGGGGCACTGAAGCTTTCTTT
>TRBJ2-5|TRBD2|TRBV7-9|-
CASSFGTSGGKGRETQYF
TGTGCCAGCAGCTTTGGGACTAGCGGGGGTAAAGGTAGAGAGACCCAGTACTTC
>TRBJ2-7|-|TRBV15|-
CATSRDRFGEQYF
TGTGCCACCAGCAGAGACAGGTTTGGAGAGCAGTACTTC
>TRBJ2-5|TRBD2|TRBV7-8|-
CASSLDFRGGNQETQYF
TGTGCCAGCAGCTTAGATTTTCGCGGGGGGAACCAAGAGACCCAGTACTTC
>TRBJ1-5|-|TRBV4-2|-
CASSQDSAQSNQPQHF
TGTGCCAGCAGCCAAGATTCGGCACAGAGCAATCAGCCCCAGCATTTT
>TRBJ2-7|TRBD1|TRBV14|-
CASSQGTGDTYEQYF
TGTGCCAGCAGCCAAGGGACAGGCGATACCTACGAGCAGTACTTC
>TRBJ1-3|TRBD1|TRBV7-2|-
CASSYDRGPGNTIYF
TGTGCCAGCAGCTACGACAGGGGGCCTGGAAACACCATATATTTT
>TRBJ2-1|-|TRBV5-1|-
CASSLAPGDMTYNEQFF
TGCGCCAGCAGCTTGGCCCCCGGGGATATGACCTACAATGAGCAGTTCTTC
>TRBJ1-2|TRBD1|TRBV7-2|-
CASSLRQGAGYGYTF
TGTGCCAGCAGCTTAAGGCAGGGGGCAGGCTATGGCTACACCTTC
>TRBJ1-5|-|TRBV28|once
CASSLPVQGPRWGNQPQHF
TGTGCCAGCAGTTTACCCGTTCAGGGCCCCCGGTGGGGCAATCAGCCCCAGCATTTT
>TRBJ2-5|TRBD2|TRBV11-1|once
CASNIAGGVETQYF
TGTGCCAGCAATATAGCGGGGGGAGTTGAGACCCAGTACTTC
>TRBJ2-3|TRBD2|TRBV6-2/TRBV6-3|-
CASSDYVGGAVSTDTQYF
TGTGCCAGCAGCGATTATGTCGGGGGGGCCGTCTCCACAGATACGCAGTATTTT
>TRBJ1-1|-|TRBV19|few
CASSIDRNTEAFF
TGTGCCAGTAGTATAGACAGAAACACTGAAGCTTTCTTT
>TRBJ2-7|-|TRBV6-1|once
CASSEGLSSGAAGYEQYF
TGTGCCAGCAGTGAAGGGTTGTCCTCAGGGGCGGCGGGTTACGAGCAGTACTTC
>TRBJ2-1|TRBD2|TRBV4-1|-
CASRPTGLAGMDEQFF
TGCGCCAGCAGGCCCACGGGACTAGCGGGGATGGATGAGCAGTTCTTC
>TRBJ1-1|-|TRBV4-1|-
CASSQGEGRMNTEAFF
TGCGCCAGCAGCCAAGGTGAGGGTCGGATGAACACTGAAGCTTTCTTT
>TRBJ2-7|-|TRBV11-3|-
CASRFRGSEQYF
TGTGCCAGCAGATTCAGGGGCTCCGAGCAGTACTTC
>TRBJ2-7|TRBD1|TRBV28|-
CAIKTDRGTYEQYF
TGTGCCATTAAAACAGACAGGGGAACCTACGAGCAGTACTTC
>TRBJ1-3|-|TRBV28|-
CASSFVGAGNTIYF
TGTGCCAGCAGTTTTGTGGGGGCCGGAAACACCATATATTTT
>TRBJ2-7|TRBD2|TRBV19|-
CASSIRLAGGTPLGIEQYF
TGTGCCAGTAGTATCAGGCTAGCGGGGGGGACCCCCCTCGGCATCGAGCAGTACTTC
>TRBJ2-3|TRBD1|TRBV6-1|-
CASSERTGDTDTQYF
TGTGCCAGCAGTGAGAGGACAGGGGACACAGATACGCAGTATTTT
>TRBJ2-7|-|TRBV5-1|few
CASSSTNSYEQYF
TGCGCCAGCAGCTCGACTAACTCCTACGAGCAGTACTTC
>TRBJ1-1|-|TRBV9|once
CASSVSVNTEAFF
TGTGCCAGCAGCGTCAGCGTGAACACTGAAGCTTTCTTT
>TRBJ1-6|-|TRBV18|-
CASSRDNTPYNSPLHF
TGTGCCAGCTCACGGGACAACACCCCATATAATTCACCCCTCCACTTT
>TRBJ1-3|-|TRBV7-9|once
CASSSTLDRSSGNTIYF
TGTGCCAGCAGCTCCACCCTAGACAGAAGCTCTGGAAACACCATATATTTT
>TRBJ2-1|TRBD2|TRBV5-1|-
CASSLGRTSGGLGYNEQFF
TGCGCCAGCAGCTTGGGGCGGACTAGCGGGGGGTTAGGGTACAATGAGCAGTTCTTC
>TRBJ1-2|-|TRBV29-1|-
CSVEDLTSGNTF
TGCAGCGTTGAAGATCTGACATCTGGCAACACCTTC
>TRBJ2-2|-|TRBV6-5|few
CASSFSRNTGELFF
TGTGCCAGCAGTTTTTCCAGAAACACCGGGGAGCTGTTTTTT
>TRBJ2-2|TRBD1|TRBV5-8|-
CASSGQENTGELFF
TGTGCCAGCAGTGGACAGGAGAACACCGGGGAGCTGTTTTTT
>TRBJ2-7|-|TRBV19|-
CASSPQYEGVEQYF
TGTGCCAGTAGTCCCCAGTATGAGGGGGTCGAGCAGTACTTC
>TRBJ1-2|-|TRBV18|-
CASSPGFHPNYGYTF
TGTGCCAGCTCACCAGGCTTTCACCCTAACTATGGCTACACCTTC
>TRBJ2-1|-|TRBV7-2|-
CASHRVTGGGDEQFF
TGTGCCAGCCACAGGGTGACGGGGGGAGGGGATGAGCAGTTCTTC
>TRBJ2-3|-|TRBV27|-
CASRTDSNTDTQYF
TGTGCCAGCAGAACGGACAGCAACACAGATACGCAGTATTTT
>TRBJ2-1|TRBD2|TRBV7-2|-
CASSPGGEPHNEQFF
TGTGCCAGCAGCCCCGGGGGGGAGCCCCACAATGAGCAGTTCTTC
>TRBJ2-3|-|TRBV18|-
CASSVVDTDTQYF
TGTGCCAGCTCAGTAGTAGACACAGATACGCAGTATTTT
>TRBJ1-2|TRBD1|TRBV28|once
CASSRGQNYGYTF
TGTGCCAGCAGTCGGGGACAGAACTATGGCTACACCTTC
>TRBJ2-7|-|TRBV6-5|-
CATHPGVAGVQYF
TGTGCCACCCATCCAGGCGTCGCCGGTGTGCAGTACTTC
>TRBJ2-7|-|TRBV9|-
CASSPSYEQYF
TGTGCCAGCAGCCCTTCCTACGAGCAGTACTTC